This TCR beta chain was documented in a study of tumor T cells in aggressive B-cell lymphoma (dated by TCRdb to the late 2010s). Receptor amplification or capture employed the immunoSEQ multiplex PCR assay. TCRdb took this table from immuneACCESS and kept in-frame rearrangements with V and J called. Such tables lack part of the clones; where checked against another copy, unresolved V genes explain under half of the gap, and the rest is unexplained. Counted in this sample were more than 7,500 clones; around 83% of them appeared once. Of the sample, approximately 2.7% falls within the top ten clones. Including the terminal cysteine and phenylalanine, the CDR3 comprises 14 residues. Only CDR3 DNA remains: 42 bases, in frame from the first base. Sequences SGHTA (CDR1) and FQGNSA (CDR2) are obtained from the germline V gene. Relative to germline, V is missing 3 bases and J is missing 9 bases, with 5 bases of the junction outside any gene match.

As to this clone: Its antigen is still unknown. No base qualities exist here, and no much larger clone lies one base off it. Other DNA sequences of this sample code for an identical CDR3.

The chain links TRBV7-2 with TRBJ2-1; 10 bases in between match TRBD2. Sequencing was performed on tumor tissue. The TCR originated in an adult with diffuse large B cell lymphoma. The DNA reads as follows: TGTGCCAGCAGCTTTCAGCGGGGGGGACGTGAGCAGTTCTTC. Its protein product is CASSFQRGGREQFF. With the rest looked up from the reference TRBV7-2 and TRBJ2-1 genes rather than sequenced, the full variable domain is GAGVSQSPSNKVTEKGKDVELRCDPISGHTALYWYRQSLGQGLEFLIYFQGNSAPDKSGLPSDRFSAERTGGSVSTLTIQRTQQEDSAVYLCASSFQRGGREQFFGPGTRLTVL.